The 5 T cell receptor beta chains below come from one sample, sequenced in a study of blood T cell repertoires in COVID-19. Here immunoSEQ multiplex PCR was the method, and the copy in TCRdb shows in-frame clones only, minus some. This sample has just under 350,000 clones, with 65% to 85% found just once. Material: peripheral blood. The receptors were sampled from a man aged 25-45 years with active or convalescent COVID-19.

The rearrangement joins TRBV5-1 to TRBJ1-1; maybe TRBD1 (6 bases). V lost 1 base, J lost 5 bases, and 15 bases lay in between. The CDR3 has 15 residues. The germline V gene has CDR1 SGHRS and CDR2 YFSETQ. The CDR3 bases are TGCGCCAGCAGCTTGTTTCTGGGGGCGAGTACTGAAGCTTTCTTT. Translation gives CASSLFLGASTEAFF.

As to this clone: Different DNA sequences within this sample yield the same CDR3. The chain couples TRBV5-1 to TRBJ2-2; 13 bases align to TRBD2. This CDR3 is built from 15 residues. J lost 5 bases, V lost 4 bases, and 2 bases had no gene match. Germline CDR1 is SGHRS and CDR2 is YFSETQ. In nucleotides, the CDR3 is TGCGCCAGCAGCCTGGGACTAGCGGGGACCGGGGAGCTGTTTTTT. This encodes CASSLGLAGTGELFF.

This rearrangement joins TRBV6-6 to TRBJ1-1; TRBD1 aligns across 7 bases. V lost 7 bases and J lost 11; bases outside the gene matches: 7. In germline, CDR1 is MNHNY, CDR2 SVGAGI (reference sequence). CDR3 length: 11 residues. The CDR3 reads CASTRDRDAFF. CDR3 DNA: TGTGCCAGCACCCGCGACAGGGATGCTTTCTTT.

J is TRBJ2-2 and V is TRBV9, with D possibly matching TRBD2 (6 bases). V was trimmed by 3 bases and J by 4 bases, leaving 10 bases between them. The germline V gene encodes CDR1 SGDLS and CDR2 YYNGEE. The CDR3 sequence is 14 residues long. The DNA of the CDR3 is TGTGCCAGCAGCGCGGGAGTGGGCACCGGGGAGCTGTTTTTT. It yields the protein CASSAGVGTGELFF.

The rearrangement links TRBV7-9 to TRBJ2-1; 9 positions agree with TRBD1. The CDR3 is made up of 17 amino acids. Germline V gene lookup returns CDR1 SEHNR and CDR2 FQNEAQ (reference sequence). Trimming at V came to 6 bases and at J to 4 bases, leaving 13 bases not matched to a gene. CDR3 sequence: CASRDPIDRGAYNEQFF. The CDR3 DNA follows: TGTGCCAGCAGAGACCCTATCGACAGGGGGGCTTACAATGAGCAGTTCTTC.